The sequence of this T cell receptor beta chain was determined in a study of response to subunit inactivated influenza vaccine. General study results and limits: Few additional T cells are recruited per seasonal influenza vaccination, authors suggested.

V lost 4 bases and J lost 3; bases outside the gene matches: 5. The CDR3 runs 17 residues. Per germline, CDR1 ENHRY and CDR2 SYGVKD. As regards this clonotype: What it recognizes is unknown.

MiXCR, run by TCRdb on the RT-PCR reads, gives a single entry per CDR3 protein. Of 590,000 or so distinct CDR3 sequences listed, roughly 15% are singletons. The TCR was taken from a man between 45 and 60 years old who received an inactivated influenza vaccine. The specimen comprised PBMCs from blood, sampled 14 to 15 days before vaccination. J is TRBJ2-1 and V is TRBV10-3; 14 bases are a match to TRBD2. This chain's CDR3 is CAISVRLAGGGYNEQFF. In nucleotides, the CDR3 is TGTGCCATCAGTGTCAGACTAGCGGGAGGGGGCTACAATGAGCAGTTCTTC.